Each of the 17 T cell receptor beta chains below was sequenced from the same sample in a study of blood T cell repertoires in COVID-19. Sequencing was performed with immunoSEQ multiplex PCR; in TCRdb, only in-frame clones are kept and a portion is missing. The sample lists approximately 47,000 clones; approximately 89% were seen once. Source material: peripheral blood. Receptors were obtained from a human donor with active COVID-19. The donor label of this sample is uncertain.

The rearrangement joins TRBV6-2 or TRBV6-3 to TRBJ2-7; 7 bases match TRBD2. There are 12 residues in the CDR3. The germline V gene encodes CDR1 MNHEY and CDR2 SVGEGT. Germline trimming cut 2 bases from V and 6 bases from J; bases unmatched to any gene: 1. CDR3 DNA sequence: TGTGCCAGCAGTTACCCGGGGGGCGAGCAGTACTTC. This sequence encodes CASSYPGGEQYF.

The chain links TRBV28 to TRBJ1-2, with TRBD1 identical over 8 bases. The CDR3 sequence is 13 residues long. Unmatched junction bases numbered 3, after V lost 2 bases and J lost 7 bases. Germline values: CDR1 MDHEN, CDR2 SYDVKM. CDR3 nucleotides: TGTGCCAGCAGTTTAACAGGGGGGCTTGGCTACACCTTC. It is translated as CASSLTGGLGYTF.

This sequence joins TRBV5-1 and TRBJ2-3; 10 positions agree with TRBD2. Germline assignment: CDR1 SGHRS and CDR2 YFSETQ. The trim removed 4 bases at V and 5 bases at J, leaving 7 bases unmatched. The CDR3 covers 15 residues. The CDR3 DNA is TGCGCCAGCAGCCCTAGCGGGAGTAGGGGAGATACGCAGTATTTT. Amino acid sequence: CASSPSGSRGDTQYF.

The chain is built from TRBV6-6 and TRBJ1-3; D perhaps matches TRBD1 (5 bases). V lost 7 bases and J lost 2, with 12 bases in between. The CDR3 loop spans 14 amino acids. From germline, CDR1 is MNHNY and CDR2 SVGAGI (reference sequence). CDR3 residues: CASTQGGAGNTIYF. The CDR3 DNA reads TGTGCCAGCACTCAGGGAGGGGCTGGAAACACCATATATTTT.

The rearrangement links TRBV30 to TRBJ2-1, with 7 nucleotides matching TRBD2. Germline V gene data show CDR1 as GTSNPN and CDR2 as SVGIG (reference sequence). V lost 1 base, J lost 8 bases, and 14 bases stayed unmatched. This CDR3 is 16 amino acids long. For the CDR3, the DNA is TGTGCCTGGAGTGCCCCTAGCGGATGCGTCGTGGATGAGCAGTTCTTC. Its protein is CAWSAPSGCVVDEQFF.

V is TRBV2 and J is TRBJ1-3; D not certain. CDR3 size: 14 residues. Trimming took 7 bases from V and 7 from J, leaving 17 bases between them. Germline CDR1 and CDR2: SNHLY and FYNNEI. This CDR3 reads CASKVEGLRNTIYF. The CDR3 DNA sequence: TGTGCCAGCAAGGTGGAGGGTTTGAGGAACACCATATATTTT.

The chain links TRBV6-5 to TRBJ1-2; possible D gene TRBD1, 5 bases. The CDR3 has 14 residues. Per the germline V gene, CDR1 is MNHEY and CDR2 is SVGAGI. The ends were cut back, 6 bases at V and 2 bases at J, with 13 bases in the middle. CDR3 residues: CASSRDSLNYGYTF. CDR3 DNA: TGTGCCAGCAGCCGGGACTCCCTGAACTATGGCTACACCTTC.

The chain is built from TRBV29-1 and TRBJ1-2, with 8 bases matching TRBD1. The V gene's germline CDR1 is SQVTM and CDR2 ANQGSEA. J gave up 5 bases and V 7 bases, and 3 bases lay outside the gene matches. The CDR3 length is 11 residues. CDR3 loop: CSAGTGYGYTF. The CDR3 DNA sequence: TGCAGCGCCGGGACAGGATATGGCTACACCTTC. Using reference TRBV29-1 and TRBJ1-2 for the parts outside the CDR3, the full variable domain is SAVISQKPSRDICQRGTSLTIQCQVDSQVTMMFWYRQQPGQSLTLIATANQGSEATYESGFVIDKFPISRPNLTFSTLTVSNMSPEDSSIYLCSAGTGYGYTFGSGTRLTVV.

The V call is TRBV25-1, the J call TRBJ2-5; a weak D match, TRBD2 (7 bases). The germline V gene has CDR1 MGHDK and CDR2 SYGVNS. The CDR3 consists of 11 residues. Between the trimmed V and J ends, which lost 9 bases and 5 bases, there was a span of 10 bases. CDR3 DNA: TGTGCCAGGGGGGGGCGGGAGACCCAGTACTTC. Its protein product is CARGGRETQYF.

The genes are TRBV5-6 and TRBJ1-1; TRBD1 matches at 9 bases. CDR1 and CDR2 (germline): SGHDT, YYEEEE. After removal of 4 bases from V and 0 bases from J, the junction contained 16 bases not matched to a gene. This CDR3 has 19 amino acids. This CDR3 reads CASSATGTGRGTMNTEAFF. In nucleotides, the CDR3 is TGTGCCAGCAGCGCTACCGGGACAGGGAGGGGAACGATGAACACTGAAGCTTTCTTT.

The rearrangement joins TRBV11-2 to TRBJ2-5; 12 nucleotides match TRBD2. The germline V gene encodes CDR1 SGHAT and CDR2 FQNNGV. V shed 5 bases and J 5 bases; nucleotides not matched to a gene: 6. The CDR3 contains 15 residues. CDR3 sequence: CASSPSGGAGETQYF. The CDR3 nucleotides are TGTGCCAGCAGCCCTAGCGGGGGGGCCGGGGAGACCCAGTACTTC.

The V gene is TRBV19, the J gene TRBJ1-2; no reliable D call. V lost 5 bases, J lost 1 base, and 8 bases lay in between. Germline V gene sequence: CDR1 LNHDA, CDR2 SQIVND (reference sequence). CDR3 length: 13 amino acids. The CDR3 DNA reads as TGTGCCAGTAGTTTCCGGGGTAACTATGGCTACACCTTC. It translates to CASSFRGNYGYTF.

The V gene is TRBV19, the J gene TRBJ2-3, with 13 bases lining up with TRBD2. This CDR3 region has 18 residues. The V segment lost 5 bases and the J segment 1 base; nucleotides outside the gene matches: 9. The germline CDR1 and CDR2 sequences are LNHDA and SQIVND (reference sequence). CDR3 residues: CASSLGLAGRRGTDTQYF. The CDR3 DNA follows: TGTGCCAGTAGTTTGGGACTAGCGGGGCGGCGGGGCACAGATACGCAGTATTTT.

The V gene is TRBV7-8, the J gene TRBJ1-2; possible D gene TRBD1, 6 bases. Trimming removed 1 base from V and 2 bases from J, with 8 bases in between. The germline CDR1 and CDR2 sequences are SGHVS and FQNEAQ. This CDR3 spans 14 amino acids. The CDR3: CASSLGTGNYGYTF. The CDR3 coding sequence is TGTGCCAGCAGCTTAGGTACAGGGAACTATGGCTACACCTTC.

The chain joins TRBV5-1 to TRBJ2-3, with D maybe TRBD1 (5 bases). V lost 4 bases, J lost 5 bases, and 14 bases lay in between. This CDR3 contains 14 residues. CDR1 SGHRS and CDR2 YFSETQ come from the germline V gene. The CDR3 loop is CASSRQGNKDTQYF. CDR3 coding DNA: TGCGCCAGCAGCCGCCAGGGCAACAAAGATACGCAGTATTTT.

The gene calls are TRBV27 and TRBJ2-7; D not certain. Germline V gene data show CDR1 as MNHEY and CDR2 as SMNVEV (reference sequence). The CDR3 extends over 13 amino acids. The V end lost 6 bases, the J end lost 6 bases, and 15 bases lay between the germline ends. CDR3 sequence reads: CASRSAGVFEQYF. For the CDR3, the DNA is TGTGCCAGCAGGTCGGCAGGCGTCTTCGAGCAGTACTTC.

The chain couples TRBV6-1 to TRBJ2-3, with 7 bases fitting TRBD1. This CDR3 has 15 residues. V shed 2 bases, J shed 5 bases, and the junction held 7 bases outside the gene matches. Germline assignment: CDR1 MNHNS and CDR2 SASEGT. In DNA form, the CDR3 reads TGTGCCAGCAGTGAATACGAGGGGGCGGTAGATACGCAGTATTTT. This encodes CASSEYEGAVDTQYF.